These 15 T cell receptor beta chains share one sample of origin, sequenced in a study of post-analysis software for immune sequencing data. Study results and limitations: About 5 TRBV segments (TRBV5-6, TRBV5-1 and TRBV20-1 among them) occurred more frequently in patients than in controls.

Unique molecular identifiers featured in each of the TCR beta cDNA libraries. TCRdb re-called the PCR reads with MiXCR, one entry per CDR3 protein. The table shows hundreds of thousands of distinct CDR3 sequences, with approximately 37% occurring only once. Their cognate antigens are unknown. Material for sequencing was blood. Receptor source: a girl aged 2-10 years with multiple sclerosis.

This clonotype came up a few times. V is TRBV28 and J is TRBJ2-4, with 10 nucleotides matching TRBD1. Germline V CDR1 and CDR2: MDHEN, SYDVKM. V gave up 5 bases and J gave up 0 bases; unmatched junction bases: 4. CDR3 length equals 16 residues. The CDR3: CASSQTGGLAKNIQYF. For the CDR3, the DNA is TGTGCCAGCAGTCAGACAGGGGGCCTAGCCAAAAACATTCAGTACTTC. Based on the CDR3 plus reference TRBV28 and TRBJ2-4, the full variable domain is DVKVTQSSRYLVKRTGEKVFLECVQDMDHENMFWYRQDPGLGLRLIYFSYDVKMKEKGDIPEGYSVSREKKERFSLILESASTNQTSMYLCASSQTGGLAKNIQYFGAGTRLSVL.

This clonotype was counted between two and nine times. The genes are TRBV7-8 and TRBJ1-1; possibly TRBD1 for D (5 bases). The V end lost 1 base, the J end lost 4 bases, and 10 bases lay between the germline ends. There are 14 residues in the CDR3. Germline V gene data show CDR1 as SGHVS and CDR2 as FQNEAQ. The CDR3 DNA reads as TGTGCCAGCAGCTTAGTCGGGGGAGGCACTGAAGCTTTCTTT. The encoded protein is CASSLVGGGTEAFF.

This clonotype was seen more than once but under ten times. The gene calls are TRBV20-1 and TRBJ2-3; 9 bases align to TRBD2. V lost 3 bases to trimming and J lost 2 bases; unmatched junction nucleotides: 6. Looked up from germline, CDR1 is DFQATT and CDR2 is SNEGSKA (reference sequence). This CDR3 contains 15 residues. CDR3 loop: CSASLPSGATDTQYF. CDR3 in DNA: TGCAGTGCTAGTCTTCCTAGCGGGGCCACAGATACGCAGTATTTT.

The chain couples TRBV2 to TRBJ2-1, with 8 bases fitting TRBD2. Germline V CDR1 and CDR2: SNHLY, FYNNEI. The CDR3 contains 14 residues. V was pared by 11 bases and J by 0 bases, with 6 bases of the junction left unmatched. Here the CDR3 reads CASRLASSYNEQFF. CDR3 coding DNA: TGTGCCTCTCGACTAGCGAGCTCCTACAATGAGCAGTTCTTC.

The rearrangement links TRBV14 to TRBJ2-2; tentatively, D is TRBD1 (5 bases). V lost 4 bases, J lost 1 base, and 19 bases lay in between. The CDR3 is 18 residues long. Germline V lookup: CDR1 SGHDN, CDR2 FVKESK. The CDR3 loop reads CASSPRRITGLNTGELFF. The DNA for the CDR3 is TGTGCCAGCAGCCCGAGAAGGATTACAGGTTTGAACACCGGGGAGCTGTTTTTT. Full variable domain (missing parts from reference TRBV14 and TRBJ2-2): EAGVTQFPSHSVIEKGQTVTLRCDPISGHDNLYWYRRVMGKEIKFLLHFVKESKQDESGMPNNRFLAERTGGTYSTLKVQPAELEDSGVYFCASSPRRITGLNTGELFFGEGSRLTVL.

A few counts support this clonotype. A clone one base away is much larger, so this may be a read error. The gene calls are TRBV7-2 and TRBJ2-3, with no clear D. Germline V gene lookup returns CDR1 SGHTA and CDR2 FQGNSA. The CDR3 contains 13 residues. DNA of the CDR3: TGTGCCTGCAGCTTAGTGGACACAGATACGCAGTATTTT. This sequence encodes CACSLVDTDTQYF.

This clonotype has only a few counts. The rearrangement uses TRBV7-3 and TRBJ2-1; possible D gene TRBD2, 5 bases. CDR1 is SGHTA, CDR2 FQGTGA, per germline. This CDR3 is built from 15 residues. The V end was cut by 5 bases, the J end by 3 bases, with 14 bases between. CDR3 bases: TGTGCCAGCAGCCCCCACCCCGGGAACTACAATGAGCAGTTCTTC. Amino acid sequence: CASSPHPGNYNEQFF.

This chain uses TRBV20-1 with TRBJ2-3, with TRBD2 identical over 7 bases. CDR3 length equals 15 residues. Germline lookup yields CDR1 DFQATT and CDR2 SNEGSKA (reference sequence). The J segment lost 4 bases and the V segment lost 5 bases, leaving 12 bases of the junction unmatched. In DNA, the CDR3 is TGCAGTGCTCAAGGGGAGAGACTAGCTCCAGATACGCAGTATTTT. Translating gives CSAQGERLAPDTQYF.

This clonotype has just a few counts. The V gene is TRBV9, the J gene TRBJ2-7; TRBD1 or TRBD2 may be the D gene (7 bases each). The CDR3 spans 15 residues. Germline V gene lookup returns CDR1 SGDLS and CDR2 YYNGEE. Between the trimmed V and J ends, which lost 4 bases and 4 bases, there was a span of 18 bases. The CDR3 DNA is TGTGCCAGCAGCCCATCCCCAGGGGGGGAGTACGAGCAGTACTTC. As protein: CASSPSPGGEYEQYF.

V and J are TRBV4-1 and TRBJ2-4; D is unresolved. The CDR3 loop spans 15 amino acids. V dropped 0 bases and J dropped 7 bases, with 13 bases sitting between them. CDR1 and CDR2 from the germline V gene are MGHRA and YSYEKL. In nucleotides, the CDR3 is TGCGCCAGCAGCCAAGATGTGGAGCTAGGGAACATTCAGTACTTC. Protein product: CASSQDVELGNIQYF.

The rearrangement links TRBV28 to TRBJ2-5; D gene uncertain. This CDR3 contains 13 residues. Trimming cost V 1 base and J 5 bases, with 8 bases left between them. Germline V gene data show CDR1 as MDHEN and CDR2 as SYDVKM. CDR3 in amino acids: CASSLSMAETQYF. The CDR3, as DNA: TGTGCCAGCAGTTTATCGATGGCGGAGACCCAGTACTTC.

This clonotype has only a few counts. In nucleotides, the CDR3 is TGCAGTGCTGCGGGACTAGCGGGACTACCCTACGAGCAGTACTTC. Its protein product is CSAAGLAGLPYEQYF. V is TRBV20-1 and J is TRBJ2-7; 13 positions match TRBD2. Losses at the gene ends were 5 bases for V and 2 bases for J; bases not matched to a gene: 6. This CDR3 region has 15 residues. Germline V gives CDR1 DFQATT, CDR2 SNEGSKA (reference sequence).

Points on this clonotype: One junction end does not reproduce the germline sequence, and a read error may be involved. CDR3 DNA sequence: TGCGCCAGTAGCTTCGGACAGGGAGGGCATGAGCAGTTCTTC. Amino acid sequence: CASSFGQGGHEQFF. The J gene is TRBJ2-1, the V gene TRBV5-1, with D possibly being TRBD1 (8 bases). Germline assignment: CDR1 SGHRS and CDR2 YFSETQ. This CDR3 region has 14 residues.

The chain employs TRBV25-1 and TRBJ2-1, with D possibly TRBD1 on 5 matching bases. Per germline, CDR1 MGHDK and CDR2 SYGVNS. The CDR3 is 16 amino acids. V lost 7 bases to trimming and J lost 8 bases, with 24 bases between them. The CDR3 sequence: CASKGWRGLNEDEQFF. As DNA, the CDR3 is TGTGCCAGCAAGGGGTGGCGTGGGCTTAATGAGGATGAGCAGTTCTTC.

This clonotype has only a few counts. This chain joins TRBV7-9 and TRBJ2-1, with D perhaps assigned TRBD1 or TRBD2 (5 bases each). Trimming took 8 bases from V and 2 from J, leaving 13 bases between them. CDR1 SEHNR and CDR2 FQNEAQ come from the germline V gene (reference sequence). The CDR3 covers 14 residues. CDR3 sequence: CASGPGRTYNEQFF. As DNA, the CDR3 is TGTGCCAGCGGCCCGGGACGGACCTACAATGAGCAGTTCTTC.